This T cell receptor (beta chain) was observed in a study of blood T cell repertoires in COVID-19. Overall study: From the United States, Italy and Spain came samples of acute and convalescent COVID-19. Nucleic acid was either cDNA or gDNA, and it came from T cells, B-cell-depleted T cells, or PBMCs.

The CDR3 has 15 amino acids. CDR1 SGHDT and CDR2 YYEEEE come from the germline V gene. Trimming took off 2 bases at V and 0 bases at J, with 11 bases between the two ends. Profiling relied on immunoSEQ multiplex PCR, and the TCRdb table lists in-frame clones only, not all of them. Found here are approximately 200,000 clones, more than 70% of them singletons; the top ten hold 15% to 20%. Sequenced input: peripheral blood. The source of this sequence is a person aged 65-85 years with COVID-19, enrolled during active disease. The chain couples TRBV5-6 to TRBJ1-2; D is unresolved. The CDR3, as DNA: TGTGCCAGCAGCTTTCGGGAGATCACTAACTATGGCTACACCTTC. Translated, it gives CASSFREITNYGYTF.